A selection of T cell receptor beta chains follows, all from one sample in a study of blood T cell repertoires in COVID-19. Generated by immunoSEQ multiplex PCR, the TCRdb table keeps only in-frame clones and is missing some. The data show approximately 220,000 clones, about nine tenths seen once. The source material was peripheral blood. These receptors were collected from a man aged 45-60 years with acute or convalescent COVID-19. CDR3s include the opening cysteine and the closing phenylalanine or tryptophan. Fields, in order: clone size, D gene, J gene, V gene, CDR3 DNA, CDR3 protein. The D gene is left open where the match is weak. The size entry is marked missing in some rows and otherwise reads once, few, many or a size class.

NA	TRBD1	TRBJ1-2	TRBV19	TGTGCCAGTAGTGCACCCAGGACAGGGACCTATGGCTACACCTTC	CASSAPRTGTYGYTF
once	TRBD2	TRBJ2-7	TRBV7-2	TGTGCCAGCAGTACTAGCGGGGGGCCCTACGAGCAGTACTTC	CASSTSGGPYEQYF
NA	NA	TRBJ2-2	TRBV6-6	TGTGCCAGCACCCTTCGACAGAGCCGGGACACCGGGGAGCTGTTTTTT	CASTLRQSRDTGELFF
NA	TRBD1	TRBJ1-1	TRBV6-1	TGTGCCAGCAGTGACGTGACAGGGGGTAACACTGAAGCTTTCTTT	CASSDVTGGNTEAFF
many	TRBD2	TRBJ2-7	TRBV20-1	TGCAGTGCTAGTCCCTCGGGGGGGATGTACGAGCAGTACTTC	CSASPSGGMYEQYF
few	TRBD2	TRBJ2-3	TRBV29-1	TGCAGCGTCGATTCGTGGGGGGGAGATACGCAGTATTTT	CSVDSWGGDTQYF
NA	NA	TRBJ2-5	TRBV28	TGTGCCAGCAGTCTTCCGGGACAAGAGACCCAGTACTTC	CASSLPGQETQYF
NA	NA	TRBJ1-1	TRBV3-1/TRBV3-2	TGTGCCAGCAGCCAAGATGAGGGAGGGGCTTTCTTT	CASSQDEGGAFF
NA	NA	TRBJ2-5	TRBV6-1	TGTGCCAGCAGTGAAGCGCAGGGGGGAGAGACCCAGTACTTC	CASSEAQGGETQYF
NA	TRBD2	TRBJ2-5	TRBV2	TGTGCCAGCAGTGAGGGACTAGCGGGGGTGAGGGAGACCCAGTACTTC	CASSEGLAGVRETQYF
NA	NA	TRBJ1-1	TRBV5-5	TGTGCCAGCAGCTTAGGCAGGGCCCTTGGTGACACTGAAGCTTTCTTT	CASSLGRALGDTEAFF
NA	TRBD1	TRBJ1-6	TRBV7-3	TGTGCCAGCAGGGCTGGGACAGGGGGACCCCTCCACTTT	CASRAGTGGPLHF
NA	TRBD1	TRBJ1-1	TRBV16	TGTGCCAGCAGCCAATTCGGGACAGGGGTGGGTTTGGCTTTCTTT	CASSQFGTGVGLAFF
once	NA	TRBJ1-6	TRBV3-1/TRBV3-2	TGTGCCAGCAGCCAAGAACTGAGTAGCTCCTATAATTCACCCCTCCACTTT	CASSQELSSSYNSPLHF
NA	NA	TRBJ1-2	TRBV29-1	TGCAGCGTTGCCGTCCACACGGCAGGGTATGGCTACACCTTC	CSVAVHTAGYGYTF
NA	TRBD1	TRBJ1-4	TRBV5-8	TGTGCCAGCAGCTTGGGGACAGGGAGTAATGAAAAACTGTTTTTT	CASSLGTGSNEKLFF
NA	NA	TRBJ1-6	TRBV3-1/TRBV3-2	TGTGCCAGCAGCCTCTGGCTCGATTCACCCCTCCACTTT	CASSLWLDSPLHF
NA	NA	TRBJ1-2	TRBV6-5	TGTGCCAGCAGTTCCCCAGACAGGTCCAACTATGGCTACACCTTC	CASSSPDRSNYGYTF
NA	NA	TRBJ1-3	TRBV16	TGTGCCAGCAGCCAATCTCGGACAGAAGGAAACACCATATATTTT	CASSQSRTEGNTIYF
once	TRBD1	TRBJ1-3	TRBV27	TGTGCCAGCAGTACACTCCCTACAGGGGAGGCCGGAAACACCATATATTTT	CASSTLPTGEAGNTIYF
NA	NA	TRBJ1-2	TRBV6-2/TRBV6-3	TGTGCCAGCAGTTACCCCCCAGCCATCGACAGAATCTCTGGCTACACCTTC	CASSYPPAIDRISGYTF
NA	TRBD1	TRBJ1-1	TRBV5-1	TGCGCCAGCAGCTTCGGGTCCCGAGGGCAGGGGGGTACTGAAGCTTTCTTT	CASSFGSRGQGGTEAFF
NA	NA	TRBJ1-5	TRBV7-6	TGTGCCAGCAGCTTCGGAGGGCCCGCTCAGCCCCAGCATTTT	CASSFGGPAQPQHF
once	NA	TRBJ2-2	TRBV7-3	TGTGCCAGCAGCCCCTGGACAGCGAACACCGGGGAGCTGTTTTTT	CASSPWTANTGELFF
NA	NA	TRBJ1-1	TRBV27	TGTGCCAGCTACGCTCACGGGGGCACTGAAGCTTTCTTT	CASYAHGGTEAFF
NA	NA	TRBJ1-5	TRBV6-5	TGTGCCAGTTGGCAGGGGAGAAACAAGCCCCAGCATTTT	CASWQGRNKPQHF
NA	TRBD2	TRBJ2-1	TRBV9	TGTGCCAGCAGCGTACCACCTAAGGGACTAGCGGATCTGGGTGAGCAGTTCTTC	CASSVPPKGLADLGEQFF
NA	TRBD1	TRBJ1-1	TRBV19	TGTGCCAGTAGTATAGAGGGAGGACAGGGCCCGAACACTGAAGCTTTCTTT	CASSIEGGQGPNTEAFF
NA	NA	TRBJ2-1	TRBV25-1	TGTGCCAGCAGTGAATATAAAGGTCGGGGTCGGCTTACCGATGAGCAGTTCTTC	CASSEYKGRGRLTDEQFF
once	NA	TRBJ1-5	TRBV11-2	TGTGCCAGCAGCCAAGTGGGAGGAACTAACAATCAGCCCCAGCATTTT	CASSQVGGTNNQPQHF
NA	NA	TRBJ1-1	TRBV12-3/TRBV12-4	TGTGCCAGCAGTTTTCGAGGGAACACTGAAGCTTTCTTT	CASSFRGNTEAFF
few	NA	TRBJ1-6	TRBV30	TGTGCCTGGAACAGGCCGTCATCACCCCTCCACTTT	CAWNRPSSPLHF
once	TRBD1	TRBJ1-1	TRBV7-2	TGTGCCAGCAGCCGTCAGGGGGCTGGAATGAACACTGAAGCTTTCTTT	CASSRQGAGMNTEAFF
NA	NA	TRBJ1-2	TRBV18	TGTGCCAGCTCACCAGGTTCAGGGGCGCTGGTCTATGGCTACACCTTC	CASSPGSGALVYGYTF
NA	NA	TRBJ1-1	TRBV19	TGTGCCAGTAGTATCGGTCTCACTGAAGCTTTCTTT	CASSIGLTEAFF
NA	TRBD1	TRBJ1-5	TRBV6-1	TGTGCCAGCAGTGGCAGGGACAGGGGAACCTATAGCAATCAGCCCCAGCATTTT	CASSGRDRGTYSNQPQHF
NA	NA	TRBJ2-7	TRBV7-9	TGTGCCAGCAGCTTCGGGGAGCCCCCTCTCTACGAGCAGTACTTC	CASSFGEPPLYEQYF
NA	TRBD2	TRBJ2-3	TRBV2	TGTGCCAGCAGAACGGGGGGGCCGACAGATACGCAGTATTTT	CASRTGGPTDTQYF
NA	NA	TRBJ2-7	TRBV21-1	TGTGCCAGCAGCTCCCCCTGGCGGGGGCGCTACGAGCAGTACTTC	CASSSPWRGRYEQYF
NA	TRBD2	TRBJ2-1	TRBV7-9	TGTGCCAGCAAGAGGGAGGGAGGGCTGCAGTTCTTC	CASKREGGLQFF
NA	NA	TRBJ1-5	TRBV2	TGTGCCAGCAGTGAGCGGCGGAATAATCAGCCCCAGCATTTT	CASSERRNNQPQHF
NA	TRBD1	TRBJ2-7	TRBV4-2	TGTGCCAGCAGCCAAGATAAGGGGACAGGGGGCGGCTACGAGCAGTACTTC	CASSQDKGTGGGYEQYF
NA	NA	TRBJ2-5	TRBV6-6	TGTGCCAGCAGTCGCAGGACAAGCAACCAAGAGACCCAGTACTTC	CASSRRTSNQETQYF
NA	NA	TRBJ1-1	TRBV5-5	TGTGCCAGCAGCTTGGCAAACAGGGAAGCTTTCTTT	CASSLANREAFF
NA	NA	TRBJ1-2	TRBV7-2	TGTGCCAGCAGCTTAGATCCGGGAATGAACTATGGCTACACCTTC	CASSLDPGMNYGYTF
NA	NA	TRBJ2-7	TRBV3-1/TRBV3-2	TGTGCCAGCAGCCAAACAGGTGGCGGGGCCTACGAGCAGTACTTC	CASSQTGGGAYEQYF
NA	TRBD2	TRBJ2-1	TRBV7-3	TGTGCCAGCAGCTTTGCGGGGGGGAATGAGCAGTTCTTC	CASSFAGGNEQFF
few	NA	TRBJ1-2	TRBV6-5	TGTGCCAGCAGTTACTCGCCAATTCGTAGCTATGGCTACACCTTC	CASSYSPIRSYGYTF
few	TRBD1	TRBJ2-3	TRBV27	TGTGCCAGCACCAATCGGGGACAGGGGGCCGGCACAGATACGCAGTATTTT	CASTNRGQGAGTDTQYF
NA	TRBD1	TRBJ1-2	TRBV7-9	TGTGCCAGCAGCTTGACAGGGGACGGATATGGCTACACCTTC	CASSLTGDGYGYTF
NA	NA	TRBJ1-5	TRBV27	TGTGCCTCTAAGGGAGTCCAGCCCCAGCATTTT	CASKGVQPQHF
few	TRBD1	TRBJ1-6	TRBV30	TGTGCCTGGAGGGGACAGAGCTCCTATAATTCACCCCTCCACTTT	CAWRGQSSYNSPLHF